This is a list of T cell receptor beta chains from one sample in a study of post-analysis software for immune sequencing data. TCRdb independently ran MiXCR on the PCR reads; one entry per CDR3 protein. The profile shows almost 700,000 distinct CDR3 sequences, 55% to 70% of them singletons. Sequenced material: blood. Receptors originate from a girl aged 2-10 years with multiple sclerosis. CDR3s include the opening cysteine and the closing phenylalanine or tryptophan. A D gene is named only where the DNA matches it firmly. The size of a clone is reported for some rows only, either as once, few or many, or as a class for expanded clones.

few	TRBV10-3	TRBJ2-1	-	CAISEGLEGEQFF
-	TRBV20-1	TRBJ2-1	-	CSASVVKGDNEQFF
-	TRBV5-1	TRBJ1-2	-	CASSSDINYGYTF
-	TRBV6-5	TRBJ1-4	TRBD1	CASSYSKGANNEKLFF
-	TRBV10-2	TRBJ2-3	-	CATARQAADTQYF
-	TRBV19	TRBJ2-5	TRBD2	CASSIDATSGLETQYF
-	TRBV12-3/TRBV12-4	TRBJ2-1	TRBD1	CASNHRTGLRNEQFF
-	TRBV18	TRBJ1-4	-	CASTPLATNEKLFF
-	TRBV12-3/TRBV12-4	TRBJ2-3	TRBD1	CASSSPGQGEYTQYF
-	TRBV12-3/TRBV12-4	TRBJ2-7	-	CASRQTRDYEQYF
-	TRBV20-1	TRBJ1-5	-	CSAGGYRVSNQPQHF
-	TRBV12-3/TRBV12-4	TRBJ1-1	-	CASSLGRGRLSFF
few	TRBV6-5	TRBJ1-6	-	CTSSYEAAWQNSPLHF
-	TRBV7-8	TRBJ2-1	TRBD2	CASSLVGRGTSTYNEQFF
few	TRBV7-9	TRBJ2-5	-	CASSLGPGTQYF
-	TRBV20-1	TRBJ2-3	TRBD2	CSARGRERTDTQYF
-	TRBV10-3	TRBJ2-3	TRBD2	CAISESKIRLAGGADTQYF
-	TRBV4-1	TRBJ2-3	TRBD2	CASSQDHVPGLARVTDTQYF
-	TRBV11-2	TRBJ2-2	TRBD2	CASSLGVAGPNTGELFF
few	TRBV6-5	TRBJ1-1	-	CASSYGRGAEAFF
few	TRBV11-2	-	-	CASSLDRGKQETQYF
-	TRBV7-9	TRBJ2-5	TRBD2	CASSSGLAQETQYF
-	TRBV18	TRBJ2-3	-	CASSPIGADTQYF
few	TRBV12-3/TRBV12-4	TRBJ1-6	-	CASGFRNNSPLHF
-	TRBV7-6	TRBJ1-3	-	CASSLGQAPNTIYF
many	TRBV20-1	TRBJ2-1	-	CSAREFGGPSSYNEQFF
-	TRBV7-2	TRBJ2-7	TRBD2	CASSSTSGQGREQYF
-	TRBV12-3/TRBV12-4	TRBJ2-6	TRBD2	CASSFTSGGTGANVLTF
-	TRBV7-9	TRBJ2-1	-	CASSKSWDAIGGDEQFF
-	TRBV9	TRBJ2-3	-	CASSVRGQRTDTQYF
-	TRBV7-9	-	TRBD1	CASSFLQGAGETQYF
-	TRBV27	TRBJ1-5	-	CASSPLPGPTNQPQHF
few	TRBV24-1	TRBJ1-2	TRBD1	CATSEGTGGYGYTF
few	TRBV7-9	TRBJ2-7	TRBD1	CASSPRGQASDKPYEQYF
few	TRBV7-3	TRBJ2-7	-	CASSLLASRVYEQYF
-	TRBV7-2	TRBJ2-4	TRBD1	CAGSLQGKVDKNIQYF
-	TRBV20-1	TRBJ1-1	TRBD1	CSAGDRLHMNTEAFF
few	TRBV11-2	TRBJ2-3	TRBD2	CASSFTSGISTDTQYF
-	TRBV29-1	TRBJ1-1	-	CSALSTEAFF
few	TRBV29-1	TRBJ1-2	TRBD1	CSERTGFDGDGYTF
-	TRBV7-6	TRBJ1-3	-	CASSLGGGQSASGNTIYF
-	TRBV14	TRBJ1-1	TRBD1	CASSRRTGMNTEAFF
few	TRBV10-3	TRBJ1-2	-	CATTYNYGYTF
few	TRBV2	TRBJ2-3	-	CASSGGPDTQYF
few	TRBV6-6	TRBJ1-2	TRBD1	CASSYTGTGGRGYTF
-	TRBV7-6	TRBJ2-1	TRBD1	CATKTGQAYNEQFF
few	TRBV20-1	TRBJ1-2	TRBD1	CSARTGGSYGYTF
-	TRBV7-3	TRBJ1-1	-	CASSLSASNTEAFF
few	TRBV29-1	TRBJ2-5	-	CSSKEETQYF
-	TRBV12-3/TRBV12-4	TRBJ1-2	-	CASREDYNYGYTF
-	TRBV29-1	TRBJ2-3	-	CSAEGDTDTQYF
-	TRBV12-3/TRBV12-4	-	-	CASAEHSEQYF
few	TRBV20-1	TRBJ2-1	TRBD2	CSARTSGSTEQFF
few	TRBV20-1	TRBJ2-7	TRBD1	CSALKQGTAQYF
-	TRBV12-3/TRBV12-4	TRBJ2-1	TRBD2	CASSRPGLAGGTSYNEQFF
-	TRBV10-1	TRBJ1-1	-	CASSEAQGTEAFF